The 10 T cell receptor beta chains in this list originate from one sample, sequenced in a study of blood T cells in healthy people across ages. The use of a sample-barcoded 5' primer and a J-beta primer mix characterized a second PCR of roughly 6 to 11 cycles. Via MiXCR, TCRdb re-called the 5' RACE reads, giving one row per CDR3 protein. The table records fewer than 900,000 distinct CDR3 sequences, under 40% of them present only once. Sequencing input: blood. These receptors were taken from a man aged 18-30 years in good health.

This clonotype was found many times. The chain couples TRBV12-3 or TRBV12-4 to TRBJ2-3; D uncertain. The CDR3 loop spans 15 amino acids. The V end lost 6 bases, the J end lost 2 bases, and 15 bases lay between the germline ends. In nucleotides, the CDR3 is TGTGCCAGCAGAACGCGAGAAAAGTCCACAGATACGCAGTATTTT. Residues: CASRTREKSTDTQYF.

This clonotype was counted only a few times. The chain employs TRBV5-1 and TRBJ2-5, with a possible D match to TRBD1 (7 bases). Germline CDR1 is SGHRS and CDR2 is YFSETQ. V lost 2 bases, J lost 5 bases, and 13 bases lay in between. The CDR3 consists of 14 residues. The CDR3 nucleotides read TGCGCCAGCAGCTTACCGACAGGGAGGGAGACCCAGTACTTC. Its translation: CASSLPTGRETQYF.

The chain carries TRBV20-1 and TRBJ2-5; 7 bases map to TRBD2. With 3 bases clipped from V and 4 bases from J, the junction kept 5 bases outside the gene matches. The CDR3 runs to 13 residues. Germline loops: CDR1 DFQATT, CDR2 SNEGSKA (reference sequence). CDR3 protein: CSASGRFGETQYF. The CDR3 bases are TGCAGTGCTAGCGGGAGGTTTGGAGAGACCCAGTACTTC.

The chain employs TRBV4-2 and TRBJ2-6, with D perhaps TRBD2 (5 bases). Germline loops: CDR1 LGHNA, CDR2 YNFKEQ. The V end was cut by 3 bases, the J end by 0 bases, with 12 bases between. CDR3 size: 17 residues. The chain's CDR3 is CASSQSRTGSGANVLTF. CDR3 bases: TGTGCCAGCAGCCAGTCGAGGACTGGCTCTGGGGCCAACGTCCTGACTTTC.

The chain joins TRBV6-1 to TRBJ2-3; 7 nucleotides match TRBD1. Germline loops: CDR1 MNHNS, CDR2 SASEGT. The CDR3 sequence is 14 residues long. V was clipped by 4 bases and J by 5 bases; unmatched bases: 6. The CDR3 here is CASSGRGHQDTQYF. In DNA form, the CDR3 reads TGTGCCAGCAGTGGAAGGGGGCATCAAGATACGCAGTATTTT.

The V gene is TRBV28, the J gene TRBJ2-1; no clear D. Germline CDR1 reads MDHEN; CDR2 reads SYDVKM. The V end was cut by 3 bases, the J end by 8 bases, with 17 bases between. The CDR3 contains 15 residues. CDR3 nucleotides: TGTGCCAGCAGTTTCTCTGGAAGGGTTGGGGATGAGCAGTTCTTC. Residues: CASSFSGRVGDEQFF.

The chain has TRBV28 and TRBJ2-2; 7 bases fit TRBD1. The CDR3 runs 18 residues. From germline, CDR1 is MDHEN and CDR2 SYDVKM. After removal of 3 bases from V and 0 bases from J, the junction contained 10 bases not matched to a gene. Here the CDR3 DNA reads TGTGCCAGCAGTTTCGAGACAGGGCCGCGGCCGAACACCGGGGAGCTGTTTTTT. Its translation is CASSFETGPRPNTGELFF.

Regarding this clonotype: One end of the junction is discordant with germline, which a read error may explain. The rearrangement links TRBV7-2 to TRBJ2-2; 8 bases are a match to TRBD2. CDR1 is SGHTA and CDR2 is FQGNSA in the germline V gene. The CDR3 runs 14 residues. This chain's CDR3 is CASSFCGGTGELFF. For the CDR3, the DNA is TGCGCCAGCAGCTTTTGCGGGGGGACCGGGGAGCTGTTTTTT.

V gene TRBV4-2 combines with J gene TRBJ2-1, with D maybe TRBD1 (6 bases). Germline CDR1 is LGHNA and CDR2 is YNFKEQ. The CDR3 loop spans 15 amino acids. V was cut by 0 bases and J by 4 bases, with 10 bases left in between. The DNA of the CDR3 is TGTGCCAGCAGCCAAGACTGGGGGCCTTACAATGAGCAGTTCTTC. Translated, it gives CASSQDWGPYNEQFF.

The chain links TRBV19 to TRBJ2-1, with 9 bases lining up with TRBD2. This CDR3 is 16 amino acids long. V was pared by 5 bases and J by 7 bases, with 12 bases of the junction left unmatched. Germline V gives CDR1 LNHDA, CDR2 SQIVND (reference sequence). The CDR3 sequence is CASSFEAGGLVNEQFF. In nucleotides, the CDR3 is TGTGCCAGTAGTTTCGAGGCGGGGGGGCTAGTAAATGAGCAGTTCTTC. The full variable domain, its missing parts supplied by reference TRBV19 and TRBJ2-1, is DGGITQSPKYLFRKEGQNVTLSCEQNLNHDAMYWYRQDPGQGLRLIYYSQIVNDFQKGDIAEGYSVSREKKESFPLTVTSAQKNPTAFYLCASSFEAGGLVNEQFFGPGTRLTVL.